These 24 T cell receptor beta chains were all obtained from the same sample, sequenced in a study of radiotherapy plus CTLA-4 blockade in lung cancer. The protocol was immunoSEQ multiplex PCR, while the TCRdb copy is restricted to in-frame clones and leaves out a portion. The sample has 65,000 to 90,000 clones, about nine tenths seen once; the top ten hold about 38%. The sample consisted of peripheral blood, taken from a patient treated with radiotherapy plus ipilimumab. Every receptor here comes from a human donor with non-small cell lung cancer that progressed on radiotherapy plus ipilimumab.

The V gene is TRBV27, the J gene TRBJ2-7; 11 bases agree with TRBD2. This CDR3 is 15 amino acids long. Germline-derived CDR1 and CDR2 are MNHEY and SMNVEV (reference sequence). J lost 7 bases, V lost 3 bases, and 8 bases had no gene match. The CDR3 sequence is CASSFSSGRAAEQYF. The CDR3, as DNA: TGTGCCAGCAGTTTCAGTAGCGGGAGGGCCGCTGAGCAGTACTTC.

The gene calls are TRBV30 and TRBJ1-5; TRBD1 aligns across 7 bases. This CDR3 is built from 15 residues. V dropped 1 base and J dropped 5; count of bases not matched to a gene: 8. The germline gives CDR1 GTSNPN, CDR2 SVGIG (reference sequence). CDR3 coding DNA: TGTGCCTGGAGTGCCTCGGGAACAGGGGATCAGCCCCAGCATTTT. Its protein product is CAWSASGTGDQPQHF.

The chain links TRBV30 to TRBJ2-3; D ambiguous. The CDR3 has 14 amino acids. With 3 bases removed from V and 0 bases from J, the gap between germline ends came to 10 bases. In germline, CDR1 is GTSNPN, CDR2 SVGIG (reference sequence). This CDR3 is CAWSLKSSTDTQYF. In DNA form, the CDR3 reads TGTGCCTGGAGCCTCAAAAGTAGCACAGATACGCAGTATTTT.

The CDR3 sequence is CASSSVRRASQPQHF. The CDR3 DNA reads TGTGCCAGCAGCTCGGTACGCAGGGCGAGTCAGCCCCAGCATTTT. V gene TRBV7-2 combines with J gene TRBJ1-5; D might be TRBD1 (5 bases). V was clipped by 4 bases and J by 6 bases, with 16 bases between them. Germline assignment: CDR1 SGHTA and CDR2 FQGNSA. CDR3 size: 15 residues. The full variable domain, rest sourced from reference TRBV7-2 and TRBJ1-5, is GAGVSQSPSNKVTEKGKDVELRCDPISGHTALYWYRQSLGQGLEFLIYFQGNSAPDKSGLPSDRFSAERTGGSVSTLTIQRTQQEDSAVYLCASSSVRRASQPQHFGDGTRLSIL.

The genes are TRBV5-1 and TRBJ2-5, with D perhaps TRBD1 (6 bases). CDR3 length: 14 amino acids. The germline CDR1 and CDR2 sequences are SGHRS and YFSETQ. V shed 6 bases and J shed 2 bases, with 14 bases lying between them. CDR3 protein: CASKTGSNQETQYF. The CDR3 DNA is TGCGCCAGCAAGACAGGAAGTAATCAAGAGACCCAGTACTTC. Full variable domain (remainder filled in from reference TRBV5-1 and TRBJ2-5): KAGVTQTPRYLIKTRGQQVTLSCSPISGHRSVSWYQQTPGQGLQFLFEYFSETQRNKGNFPGRFSGRQFSNSRSEMNVSTLELGDSALYLCASKTGSNQETQYFGPGTRLLVL.

The CDR3 DNA follows: TGTGCCAGCAGCCAGACGGACTCCTATGGCTACACCTTC. Translated, it gives CASSQTDSYGYTF. The chain employs TRBV11-1 and TRBJ1-2, with no clear D. CDR3 length equals 13 residues. V gave up 5 bases and J gave up 4 bases, with 11 bases separating them. The germline V gene has CDR1 SGHAT and CDR2 FQDESV (reference sequence).

V usage is TRBV5-1 and J usage is TRBJ2-1; TRBD1 matches at 9 bases. CDR3 length: 15 residues. Germline CDR1 reads SGHRS; CDR2 reads YFSETQ. Trimming removed 4 bases from V and 4 bases from J; junction bases left unmatched: 6. CDR3 coding DNA: TGCGCCAGCAGCCCCGGGACAGGGATATACAATGAGCAGTTCTTC. This encodes CASSPGTGIYNEQFF.

The CDR3 here is CASSFTDQETQYF. The CDR3 bases are TGTGCCAGCAGTTTCACAGACCAAGAGACCCAGTACTTC. V is TRBV28 and J is TRBJ2-5; D gene ambiguous. The CDR3 has 13 residues. Per germline, CDR1 MDHEN and CDR2 SYDVKM. V lost 3 bases and J 0 bases, leaving 5 bases between the germline ends.

This chain links TRBV27 with TRBJ2-7; TRBD1 agrees at 8 bases. J gave up 0 bases and V 10 bases, and 14 bases lay outside the gene matches. Germline CDR1 is MNHEY and CDR2 is SMNVEV (reference sequence). The CDR3 loop spans 16 amino acids. The CDR3 spells CATRHRTGRTSYEQYV. DNA of the CDR3: TGTGCCACCAGGCATAGGACAGGGAGAACCTCCTACGAGCAGTACGTC.

The chain joins TRBV6-4 to TRBJ2-3; D perhaps matches TRBD2 (5 bases). CDR1 and CDR2 from the germline V gene are MRHNA and SNTAGT. The ends were cut back, 5 bases at V and 3 bases at J, with 9 bases in the middle. This CDR3 is 13 amino acids long. The CDR3 region is CASSLTRTDTQYF. DNA for the CDR3: TGTGCCAGCAGTCTCACTAGGACAGATACGCAGTATTTT.

A single count supports this clone. V is TRBV27 and J is TRBJ1-2; D perhaps matches TRBD1 (6 bases). With 0 bases removed from V and 6 bases from J, the gap between germline ends came to 11 bases. Germline V gene data show CDR1 as MNHEY and CDR2 as SMNVEV (reference sequence). CDR3 length equals 14 residues. CDR3 bases: TGTGCCAGCAGTTTATCCGGGACACCGAATGGCTACACCTTC. It codes for CASSLSGTPNGYTF.

The chain has TRBV7-9 and TRBJ2-1, with TRBD2 identical over 8 bases. CDR1 is SEHNR and CDR2 is FQNEAQ in the germline V gene (reference sequence). Germline trimming cut 4 bases from V and 5 bases from J; bases unmatched to any gene: 7. The CDR3 has 15 residues. CDR3 residues: CASSSLAGRNNEQFF. The CDR3 DNA reads as TGTGCCAGCAGCTCTTTAGCGGGACGGAACAATGAGCAGTTCTTC.

This sequence joins TRBV7-9 and TRBJ2-7; D ambiguous. Trimming took off 2 bases at V and 4 bases at J, with 3 bases between the two ends. Germline V gene data show CDR1 as SEHNR and CDR2 as FQNEAQ (reference sequence). The CDR3 is 11 residues long. CDR3 protein: CASSLSYEQYF. CDR3 nucleotides: TGTGCCAGCAGCTTAAGTTACGAGCAGTACTTC.

The rearrangement links TRBV10-2 to TRBJ1-3, with no clear D. V was shortened by 8 bases and J by 0 bases, with 14 bases between the two germline ends. This CDR3 has 15 residues. Germline V gives CDR1 WSHSY, CDR2 SAAADI. CDR3 amino acids: CASREGSYSGNTIYF. CDR3 DNA: TGCGCCAGCCGAGAGGGCAGCTACTCTGGAAACACCATATATTTT.

The V gene is TRBV4-1, the J gene TRBJ1-3; D is ambiguous. This CDR3 comprises 15 residues. Deletions cut 1 base from V and 0 bases from J, with 7 bases between. CDR1 and CDR2 (germline): MGHRA, YSYEKL. CDR3 sequence reads: CASSQVPISGNTIYF. CDR3 sequence (DNA): TGCGCCAGCAGCCAAGTCCCGATCTCTGGAAACACCATATATTTT.

This chain links TRBV10-3 with TRBJ1-1; D might be TRBD1 (6 bases). Germline CDR1 ENHRY, CDR2 SYGVKD. Trimming shortened V by 7 bases and J by 3 bases, and 12 bases separated the two germline ends. The CDR3 totals 13 residues. CDR3 DNA: TGTGCCATCAACTACAGGGCTGACACTGAAGCTTTCTTT. Its translation is CAINYRADTEAFF.

The chain uses TRBV5-3 and TRBJ2-5, with TRBD1 as a possible D gene (5 bases). TRBV5-3 is labeled an ORF, and its function is uncertain. The CDR3 has 17 residues. Trimming stripped 2 bases from V and 0 bases from J, with 17 bases between. The CDR3 reads CARSFNQGKQNQETQYF. In nucleotides, the CDR3 is TGTGCCAGAAGCTTTAACCAGGGTAAGCAGAACCAAGAGACCCAGTACTTC.

The chain couples TRBV29-1 to TRBJ1-1, with no clear D. Between the trimmed V and J ends, which lost 4 bases and 2 bases, there was a span of 8 bases. Germline V gene sequence: CDR1 SQVTM, CDR2 ANQGSEA. This CDR3 is 12 amino acids long. CDR3 nucleotide sequence: TGCAGCGTTGGTATCGGCAACACTGAAGCTTTCTTT. Translation: CSVGIGNTEAFF.

The sample holds a few counts of this clone. V gene TRBV7-9 combines with J gene TRBJ2-3; D not resolved. Between the trimmed V and J ends, which lost 2 bases and 1 base, there was a span of 16 bases. Germline assignment: CDR1 SEHNR and CDR2 FQNEAQ (reference sequence). The CDR3 consists of 17 residues. The CDR3 region has the DNA TGTGCCAGCAGCTTACCGCAGGACCCTAAAGGCACAGATACGCAGTATTTT. Protein: CASSLPQDPKGTDTQYF.

This chain connects TRBV7-8 to TRBJ1-1, with 9 bases lining up with TRBD1. This CDR3 is built from 13 residues. V was pared by 3 bases and J by 4 bases, with 0 bases of the junction left unmatched. In germline, CDR1 is SGHVS, CDR2 FQNEAQ. In DNA form, the CDR3 reads TGTGCCAGCAGCTTGACAGGGGGCACTGAAGCTTTCTTT. Protein sequence: CASSLTGGTEAFF.

This sequence joins TRBV27 and TRBJ1-1; D ambiguous. There are 13 residues in the CDR3. Germline CDR1 is MNHEY and CDR2 is SMNVEV (reference sequence). The V end was cut by 6 bases, the J end by 6 bases, with 14 bases between. CDR3 bases: TGTGCCAGCAGATCTGGGTCGAGTCCTGAAGCTTTCTTT. Its protein is CASRSGSSPEAFF.

The rearrangement uses TRBV28 and TRBJ2-5, with 7 bases identical to TRBD2. The CDR3 contains 16 residues. Germline V gene lookup returns CDR1 MDHEN and CDR2 SYDVKM. The V gene end was trimmed by 4 bases and the J gene end by 5 bases; junction bases not matched to a gene: 13. The DNA for the CDR3 is TGTGCCAGCAGTTATGAGCGACAGCCGGGAGGTGAGACCCAGTACTTC. It encodes CASSYERQPGGETQYF.

The V call is TRBV28, the J call TRBJ2-2; D ambiguous. The CDR3 contains 13 residues. V shed 4 bases and J shed 8 bases, with 11 bases lying between them. Looked up from germline, CDR1 is MDHEN and CDR2 is SYDVKM. The CDR3, as DNA: TGTGCCAGCAGTTCAAGCCCTGCGGGGGAGCTGTTTTTT. This codes for CASSSSPAGELFF. Full variable domain (outside the CDR3, taken from reference TRBV28 and TRBJ2-2): DVKVTQSSRYLVKRTGEKVFLECVQDMDHENMFWYRQDPGLGLRLIYFSYDVKMKEKGDIPEGYSVSREKKERFSLILESASTNQTSMYLCASSSSPAGELFFGEGSRLTVL.

The CDR3: CASRIQRSSYNEQFF. The CDR3 nucleotides are TGTGCCAGCAGGATACAGCGCAGCTCCTACAATGAGCAGTTCTTC. The genes are TRBV27 and TRBJ2-1; D gene uncertain. CDR3 size: 15 residues. Trimming removed 6 bases at V and 0 bases at J, with 12 bases between. Germline V gives CDR1 MNHEY, CDR2 SMNVEV (reference sequence).